This is a list of T cell receptor beta chains from one sample in a study of blood T cells in healthy people across ages. TCRdb analysed the 5' RACE reads with MiXCR anew, one entry per CDR3 protein. The repertoire holds 600,000 to 650,000 distinct CDR3 sequences, with approximately 50% as singletons. Sequenced sample: blood. Receptor source: a man aged 60 to 69 in good health. CDR3s include the opening cysteine and the closing phenylalanine or tryptophan. The D gene is left open where the match is weak. Some rows have no size entry. The others give once, few or many, or a class for an expanded clone.

d_call j_call clone_size v_call cdr3_aa cdr3_nt
NA TRBJ2-1 once TRBV7-2 CASSANSVYNEQFF TGCGCCAGCAGTGCCAACAGTGTTTACAATGAGCAGTTCTTC
TRBD1 TRBJ2-7 few TRBV10-3 CAISPGQGAYEQYF TGTGCCATCAGCCCGGGACAGGGCGCTTACGAGCAGTACTTC
NA TRBJ2-1 few TRBV5-1 CASSLFLGRSEQFF TGCGCCAGCAGCTTGTTTTTAGGGCGGAGTGAGCAGTTCTTC
NA TRBJ1-1 NA TRBV7-9 CASSVDIVLNTEAFF TGTGCCAGCAGCGTAGACATAGTCTTGAACACTGAAGCTTTCTTT
NA TRBJ2-1 NA TRBV19 CASSILAGVVDEQFF TGTGCCAGTAGTATTTTGGCAGGGGTGGTCGATGAGCAGTTCTTC
NA TRBJ2-1 NA TRBV6-1 CASSELPFVSGEQFF TGTGCCAGCAGTGAGCTGCCTTTTGTTTCGGGTGAGCAGTTCTTC
TRBD2 TRBJ2-5 NA TRBV9 CASSVSSGAARTQYF TGTGCCAGCAGCGTCTCTAGCGGGGCGGCAAGGACCCAGTACTTC
NA TRBJ2-7 many TRBV20-1 CSASGNAGYEQYF TGCAGTGCCAGCGGCAACGCGGGTTACGAGCAGTACTTC
TRBD2 TRBJ2-5 NA TRBV7-2 CASSLGRAGSLSVLQETQYF TGTGCCAGCAGCTTGGGGCGAGCGGGGAGCCTCTCCGTTCTTCAAGAGACCCAGTACTTC
NA TRBJ1-5 NA TRBV7-2 CASSSFRGVRGNNQPQHF TGTGCCAGCAGCTCCTTCAGGGGTGTTCGGGGGAATAATCAGCCCCAGCATTTT
NA TRBJ2-7 few TRBV5-1 CASSLDRLYEQYF TGCGCCAGCAGCTTGGACAGGCTGTACGAGCAGTACTTC
TRBD2 TRBJ2-1 NA TRBV12-3/TRBV12-4 CASSQSGGGWNNEQFF TGTGCCAGCAGTCAGAGCGGGGGGGGTTGGAACAATGAGCAGTTCTTC
TRBD2 TRBJ2-1 NA TRBV7-9 CASSSTGGSSYNEQFF TGTGCCAGCAGCTCTACGGGGGGTAGCTCCTACAATGAGCAGTTCTTC
NA TRBJ2-7 NA TRBV6-5 CASRRRQGGGFNEQYF TGTGCCAGCAGAAGACGACAGGGAGGCGGCTTCAACGAGCAGTACTTC
NA TRBJ1-2 NA TRBV4-1 CASSQDLAATNYGYTF TGCGCCAGCAGCCAAGATCTGGCAGCTACTAACTATGGCTACACCTTC
NA TRBJ2-7 NA TRBV27 CASSLSEGYSYEQYF TGTGCCAGCAGTTTATCGGAGGGCTATTCCTACGAGCAGTACTTC
NA TRBJ2-1 NA TRBV5-6 CASSTRDKQFF TGTGCCAGCAGCACCCGGGATAAACAGTTCTTC
NA TRBJ1-2 once TRBV15 CATSRAQDSNYGYTF TGTGCCACCAGCAGAGCCCAGGACAGCAACTATGGCTACACCTTC
NA TRBJ2-7 NA TRBV7-9 CASSLGRDEQYF TGCGCCAGCAGCTTGGGGCGGGACGAGCAGTACTTC
TRBD2 TRBJ2-7 once TRBV5-5 CASSLAGGPNEQYF TGTGCCAGCAGCTTAGCGGGGGGGCCCAACGAGCAGTACTTC
NA TRBJ2-3 few TRBV5-1 CASSPHTTDKTRTDTQYF TGCGCCAGCAGCCCACACACGACTGACAAGACCCGCACAGATACGCAGTATTTT
NA TRBJ1-1 NA TRBV15 CATSRRALVGTEAFF TGTGCCACCAGCCGAAGGGCCCTGGTAGGCACTGAAGCTTTCTTT
NA TRBJ2-3 NA TRBV18 CASSPEGRWDTQYF TGTGCCAGCTCACCAGAGGGGCGCTGGGATACGCAGTATTTT
TRBD2 TRBJ2-3 NA TRBV28 CASSFQRGTDTDTQYF TGTGCCAGCAGTTTCCAGCGGGGGACCGACACAGATACGCAGTATTTT
TRBD1 TRBJ1-2 NA TRBV12-3/TRBV12-4 CASSQSRTGALYYGYTF TGTGCCAGCAGCCAGTCCCGGACAGGGGCCCTCTACTATGGCTACACCTTC
TRBD1 TRBJ2-5 once TRBV10-3 CAISEGQGGETQYF TGTGCCATCAGTGAGGGACAGGGCGGGGAGACCCAGTACTTC
TRBD1 TRBJ2-5 few TRBV3-1 CASSQGTGGQTQYF TGTGCCAGCAGCCAAGGGACAGGGGGCCAGACCCAGTACTTC
NA TRBJ2-5 many TRBV4-3 CASSQDWASPQETQYF TGCGCCAGCAGCCAAGATTGGGCAAGCCCCCAAGAGACCCAGTACTTC
TRBD1 TRBJ2-5 NA TRBV3-1 CASSRGQGKTQYF TGTGCCAGCAGCAGGGGACAGGGGAAGACCCAGTACTTC
TRBD1 TRBJ2-7 NA TRBV28 CASSWTGALYEQYF TGTGCCAGCAGCTGGACAGGGGCCCTCTACGAGCAGTACTTC
NA TRBJ2-3 NA TRBV5-1 CASSLEVADTQYF TGCGCCAGCAGCCTCGAGGTAGCAGATACGCAGTATTTT
TRBD1 TRBJ2-7 few TRBV20-1 CSATPTGPYEQYF TGCAGTGCTACTCCGACAGGGCCCTACGAGCAGTACTTC
TRBD1 TRBJ1-2 few TRBV5-1 CASSSRDSYGYTF TGCGCCAGCAGCTCCCGGGACAGCTATGGCTACACCTTC
NA TRBJ1-4 NA TRBV29-1 CSVGDPNEKLFF TGCAGCGTTGGGGACCCTAATGAAAAACTGTTTTTT
NA TRBJ1-2 NA TRBV29-1 CSVEDTAGGGYTF TGCAGCGTTGAAGATACAGCCGGGGGTGGCTACACCTTC
TRBD2 TRBJ2-1 NA TRBV10-2 CASRTSGGDEQFF TGCGCCAGCAGGACTAGCGGGGGTGATGAGCAGTTCTTC
TRBD1 TRBJ1-2 few TRBV29-1 CSVPTGDYGYTF TGCAGCGTTCCAACAGGGGACTATGGCTACACCTTC
NA TRBJ2-5 NA TRBV29-1 CSVTVGGSETQYF TGCAGCGTGACGGTTGGAGGTTCGGAGACCCAGTACTTC
NA TRBJ2-7 NA TRBV6-6 CASRGTPGSYEQYF TGTGCCAGCCGGGGGACTCCCGGCTCCTACGAGCAGTACTTC
NA TRBJ1-1 NA TRBV5-1 CASRQGNVNTEAFF TGCGCCAGCAGGCAGGGTAACGTGAACACTGAAGCTTTCTTT
NA TRBJ2-2 few TRBV29-1 CSAGDKGNTGELFF TGCAGCGCCGGGGACAAGGGGAACACCGGGGAGCTGTTTTTT
NA TRBJ2-5 NA TRBV20-1 CSARDSMIQETQYF TGCAGTGCTAGAGATTCGATGATCCAAGAGACCCAGTACTTC
TRBD2 TRBJ2-4 NA TRBV2 CASSGTGGGSLAIQYF TGTGCCAGCAGTGGCACTGGCGGGGGATCCCTCGCCATTCAGTACTTC
NA TRBJ2-1 few TRBV20-1 CSWVIAWDNEQFF TGCAGTTGGGTGATAGCATGGGACAATGAGCAGTTCTTC